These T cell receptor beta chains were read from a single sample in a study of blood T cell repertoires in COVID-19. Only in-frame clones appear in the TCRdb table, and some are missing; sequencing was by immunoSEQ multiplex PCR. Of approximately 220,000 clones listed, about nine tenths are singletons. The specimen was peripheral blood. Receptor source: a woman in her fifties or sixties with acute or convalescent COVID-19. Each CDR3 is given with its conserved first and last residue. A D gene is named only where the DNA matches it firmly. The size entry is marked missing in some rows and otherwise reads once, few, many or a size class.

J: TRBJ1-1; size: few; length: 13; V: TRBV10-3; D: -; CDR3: CAISDTPGTEAFF; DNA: TGTGCCATCAGCGACACCCCCGGGACAGAAGCTTTCTTT
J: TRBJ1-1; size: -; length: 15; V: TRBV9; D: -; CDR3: CASSVGSGQNTEAFF; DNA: TGTGCCAGCAGCGTAGGATCAGGCCAGAACACTGAAGCTTTCTTT
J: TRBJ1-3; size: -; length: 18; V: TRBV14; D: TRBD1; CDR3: CASSHERRTGEHGNTIYF; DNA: TGTGCCAGCAGCCACGAACGCCGGACAGGCGAACATGGAAACACCATATATTTT
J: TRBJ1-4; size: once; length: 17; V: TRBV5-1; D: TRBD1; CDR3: CASSLGDSSATNEKLFF; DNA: TGCGCCAGCAGCTTGGGGGACAGCTCTGCAACTAATGAAAAACTGTTTTTT
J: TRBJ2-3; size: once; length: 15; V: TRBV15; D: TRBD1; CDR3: CATSSGQGDTDTQYF; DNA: TGTGCCACCAGCAGTGGACAGGGCGACACAGATACGCAGTATTTT
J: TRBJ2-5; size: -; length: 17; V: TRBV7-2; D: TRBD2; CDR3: CASSLAGGLAILETQYF; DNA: TGTGCCAGCAGCTTAGCTGGCGGACTAGCTATATTGGAGACCCAGTACTTC
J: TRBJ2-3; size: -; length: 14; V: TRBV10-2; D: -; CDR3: CASSERERTDTQYF; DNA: TGCGCCAGCAGTGAGCGGGAACGCACAGATACGCAGTATTTT
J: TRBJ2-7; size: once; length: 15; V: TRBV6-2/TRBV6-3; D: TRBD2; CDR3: CASSTPGRGYYEQYF; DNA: TGTGCCAGCAGTACCCCGGGGAGGGGCTACTACGAGCAGTACTTC
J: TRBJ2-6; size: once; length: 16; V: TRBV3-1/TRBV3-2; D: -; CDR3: CASSPLSGDGANVLTF; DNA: TGTGCCAGCAGCCCCCTCTCGGGGGACGGGGCCAACGTCCTGACTTTC
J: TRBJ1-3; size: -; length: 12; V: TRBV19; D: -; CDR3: CATIGLGNTIYF; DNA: TGTGCCACTATTGGGCTTGGAAACACCATATATTTT
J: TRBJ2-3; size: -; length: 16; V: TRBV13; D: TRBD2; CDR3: CASSLVKREYTGTQYF; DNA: TGTGCCAGCAGCTTAGTAAAGCGGGAGTATACTGGTACGCAGTATTTT
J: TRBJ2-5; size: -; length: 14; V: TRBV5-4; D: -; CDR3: CASSSDRASGTQYF; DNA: TGTGCCAGCAGCTCGGACAGAGCCTCCGGGACCCAGTACTTC
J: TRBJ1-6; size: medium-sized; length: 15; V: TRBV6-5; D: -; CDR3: CASSSRQPAQPPLHF; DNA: TGTGCCAGCAGTTCTCGACAGCCGGCCCAACCACCCCTCCACTTT
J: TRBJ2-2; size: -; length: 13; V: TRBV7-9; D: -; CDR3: CASSPLVTGELFF; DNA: TGTGCCAGCAGCCCCCTAGTCACCGGGGAGCTGTTTTTT
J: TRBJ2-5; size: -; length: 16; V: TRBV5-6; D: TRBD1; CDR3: CASSLAPDRATETQYF; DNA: TGTGCCAGCAGCTTGGCCCCGGACAGGGCCACGGAGACCCAGTACTTC
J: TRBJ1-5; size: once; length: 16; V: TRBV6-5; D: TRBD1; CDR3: CASSSGDSYSNQPQHF; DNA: TGTGCCAGCAGTTCCGGGGACAGCTATAGCAATCAGCCCCAGCATTTT
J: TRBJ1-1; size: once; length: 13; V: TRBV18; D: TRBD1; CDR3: CASRGTGNTEAFF; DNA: TGTGCCAGTCGCGGGACAGGGAACACTGAAGCTTTCTTT
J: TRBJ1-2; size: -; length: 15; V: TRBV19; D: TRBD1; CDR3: CASSPQGQVGYGYTF; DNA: TGTGCCAGTAGTCCCCAAGGACAGGTGGGCTATGGCTACACCTTC
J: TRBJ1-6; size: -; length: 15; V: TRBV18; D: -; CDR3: CASSPLARGDSPLHF; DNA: TGTGCCAGCTCACCATTGGCCAGGGGTGATTCACCCCTCCACTTT
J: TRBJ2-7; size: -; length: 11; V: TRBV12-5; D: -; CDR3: CASGIYYEQYF; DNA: TGTGCTAGTGGTATCTACTACGAGCAGTACTTC
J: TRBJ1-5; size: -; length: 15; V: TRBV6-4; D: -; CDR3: CASSDFFVEGQPQHF; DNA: TGTGCCAGCAGTGACTTCTTCGTTGAGGGTCAGCCCCAGCATTTT
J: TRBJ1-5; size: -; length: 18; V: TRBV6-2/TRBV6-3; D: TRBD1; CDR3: CASRPVPGQGSSNQPQHF; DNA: TGTGCCAGCAGACCTGTCCCGGGACAGGGATCGAGCAATCAGCCCCAGCATTTT
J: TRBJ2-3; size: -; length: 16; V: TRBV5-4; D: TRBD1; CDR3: CASSLDDRGFTDTQYF; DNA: TGTGCCAGCAGCTTGGATGACAGGGGCTTCACAGATACGCAGTATTTT
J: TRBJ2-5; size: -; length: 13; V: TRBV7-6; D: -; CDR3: CASSLAGMETQYF; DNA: TGTGCCAGCAGCTTAGCCGGGATGGAGACCCAGTACTTC
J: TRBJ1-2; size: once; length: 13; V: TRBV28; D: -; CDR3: CASSLRGWDGYTF; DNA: TGTGCCAGCAGTTTAAGGGGATGGGATGGCTACACCTTC
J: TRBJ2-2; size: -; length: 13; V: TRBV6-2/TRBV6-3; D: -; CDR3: CASSRLDTGELFF; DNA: TGTGCCAGCAGTAGACTAGACACCGGGGAGCTGTTTTTT
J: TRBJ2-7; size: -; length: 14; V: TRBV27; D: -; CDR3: CASSLAGGPYEQYF; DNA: TGTGCCAGCAGTTTGGCCGGGGGGCCCTACGAGCAGTACTTC
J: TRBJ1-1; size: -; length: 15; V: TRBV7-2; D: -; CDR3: CASSVNGLTGTEAFF; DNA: TGTGCCAGCAGCGTGAATGGTCTGACGGGCACTGAAGCTTTCTTT
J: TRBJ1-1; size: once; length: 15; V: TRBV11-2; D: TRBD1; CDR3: CASSLQGATIGEAFF; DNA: TGTGCCAGCAGCTTACAGGGGGCGACTATCGGAGAAGCTTTCTTT
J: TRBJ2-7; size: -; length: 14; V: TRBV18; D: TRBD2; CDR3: CASSPTSSSYEQYF; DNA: TGTGCCAGCTCCCCGACTAGCAGCTCCTACGAGCAGTACTTC
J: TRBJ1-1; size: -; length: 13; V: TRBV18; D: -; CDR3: CASSQGGDTEAFF; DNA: TGTGCCAGCTCCCAAGGAGGGGATACTGAAGCTTTCTTT
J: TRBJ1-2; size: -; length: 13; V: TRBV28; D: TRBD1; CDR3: CAAQTGQGHGYTF; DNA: TGTGCCGCGCAAACGGGACAGGGCCATGGCTACACCTTC
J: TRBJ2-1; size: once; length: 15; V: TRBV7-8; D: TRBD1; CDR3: CASSTWDRSYNEQFF; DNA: TGTGCCAGCAGCACTTGGGACAGATCCTACAATGAGCAGTTCTTC
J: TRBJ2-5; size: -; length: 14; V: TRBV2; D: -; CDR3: CASYEGGAVETQYF; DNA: TGTGCCAGCTACGAAGGGGGGGCCGTTGAGACCCAGTACTTC
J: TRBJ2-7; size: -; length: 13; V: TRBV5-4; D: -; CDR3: CASSPPGGYEQYF; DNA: TGTGCCAGCAGCCCGCCCGGGGGCTACGAGCAGTACTTC
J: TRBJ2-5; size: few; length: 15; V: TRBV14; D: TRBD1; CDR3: CASSLIAGGQETQYF; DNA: TGTGCCAGCAGCCTAATCGCAGGGGGCCAAGAGACCCAGTACTTC
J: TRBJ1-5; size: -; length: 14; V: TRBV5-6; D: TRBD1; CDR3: CASSSGTVNQPQHF; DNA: TGTGCCAGCAGCTCCGGGACAGTCAATCAGCCCCAGCATTTT
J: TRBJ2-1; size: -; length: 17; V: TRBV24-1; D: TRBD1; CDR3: CATSDLPGQPTGNEQFF; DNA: TGTGCCACCAGTGATTTGCCGGGACAGCCAACGGGGAATGAGCAGTTCTTC
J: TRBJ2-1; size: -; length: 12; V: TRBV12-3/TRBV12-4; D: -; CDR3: CASSLASNEQFF; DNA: TGTGCCAGCAGTTTAGCTAGCAATGAGCAGTTCTTC
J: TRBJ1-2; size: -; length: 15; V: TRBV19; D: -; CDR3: CASSTPGTMNYGYTF; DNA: TGTGCCAGTAGTACCCCCGGGACAATGAACTATGGCTACACCTTC
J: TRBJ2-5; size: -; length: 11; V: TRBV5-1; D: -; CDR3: CASSLGEAQYF; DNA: TGCGCCAGCAGCTTGGGTGAGGCCCAGTACTTC
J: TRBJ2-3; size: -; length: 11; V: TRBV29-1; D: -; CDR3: CSADYTDTQYF; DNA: TGCAGCGCGGATTACACAGATACGCAGTATTTT
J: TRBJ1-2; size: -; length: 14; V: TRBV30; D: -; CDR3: CASHQGSVTNGYTF; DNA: TGTGCCTCCCACCAGGGCAGCGTGACGAATGGCTACACCTTC
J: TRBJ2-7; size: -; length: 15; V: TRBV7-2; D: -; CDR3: CASSLDVFSSYEQYF; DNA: TGTGCCAGCAGCTTAGACGTATTCAGCTCCTACGAGCAGTACTTC
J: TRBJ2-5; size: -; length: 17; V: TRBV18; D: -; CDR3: CASSPTLEGAFQETQYF; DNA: TGTGCCAGCTCACCGACGTTGGAGGGCGCCTTCCAAGAGACCCAGTACTTC
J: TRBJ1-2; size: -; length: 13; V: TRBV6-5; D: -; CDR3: CASSYLGGYGYTF; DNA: TGTGCCAGCAGTTACCTAGGGGGCTATGGCTACACCTTC
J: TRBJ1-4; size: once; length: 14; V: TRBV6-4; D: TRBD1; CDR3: CASSVPGQGEKLFF; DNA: TGTGCCAGCAGTGTCCCGGGACAGGGAGAAAAACTGTTTTTT
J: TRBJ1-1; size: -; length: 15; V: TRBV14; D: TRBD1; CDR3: CASSQRPDRGDEAFF; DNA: TGTGCCAGCAGCCAACGACCGGACAGGGGAGATGAAGCTTTCTTT